The 27 T cell receptor beta chains reported below all come from one sample, sequenced in a study of cytomegalovirus exposure and HLA in healthy donors. Primers included in the PCR were 60 Vbeta and 13 Jbeta primers. TCRdb's table, derived via immunoSEQ multiplex PCR, lists solely in-frame clones and lacks some. The listing records some 200,000 clones. Sequenced material: PBMCs. The receptors stem from a girl aged 2-10 years in good health and CMV-seropositive.

The V and J genes are TRBV28 and TRBJ2-5, with 8 bases fitting TRBD1. CDR3 length: 14 amino acids. V dropped 5 bases and J dropped 5; count of bases not matched to a gene: 7. Germline loops: CDR1 MDHEN, CDR2 SYDVKM. The DNA of the CDR3 is TGTGCCAGCAGTCTCCCCAGGGGGCGGGAGACCCAGTACTTC. As protein: CASSLPRGRETQYF.

This chain links TRBV5-1 with TRBJ2-5; 7 nucleotides align to TRBD1. CDR1 and CDR2 from the germline V gene are SGHRS and YFSETQ. The length of the CDR3 is 15 residues. V lost 4 bases, J lost 2 bases, and 8 bases stayed unmatched. The CDR3 loop is CASSTQPGQQETQYF. In DNA form, the CDR3 reads TGCGCCAGCAGCACCCAACCGGGACAGCAAGAGACCCAGTACTTC.

The chain carries TRBV6-1 and TRBJ1-3, with D unclear. Germline lookup yields CDR1 MNHNS and CDR2 SASEGT. The CDR3 extends over 14 amino acids. Trimming left V 8 bases short and J 4 bases short, with 15 bases between. CDR3 loop: CASERTNPGNTIYF. The CDR3 DNA sequence: TGTGCCAGCGAAAGGACTAATCCAGGAAACACCATATATTTT.

The chain couples TRBV28 to TRBJ1-2, with D possibly matching TRBD1 (5 bases). Germline V lookup: CDR1 MDHEN, CDR2 SYDVKM. The CDR3 sequence is 14 residues long. V dropped 6 bases and J dropped 4 bases, with 15 bases sitting between them. CDR3 sequence reads: CASRFRGSGYGYTF. CDR3 sequence (DNA): TGTGCCAGCAGGTTCCGGGGGAGCGGCTATGGCTACACCTTC.

This rearrangement joins TRBV7-3 to TRBJ2-2; D possibly corresponds to TRBD2 (6 bases). Trimming took off 5 bases at V and 2 bases at J, with 18 bases between the two ends. CDR1 is SGHTA and CDR2 is FQGTGA in the germline V gene. The CDR3 is made up of 17 amino acids. The CDR3 here is CASSPGTPLTNTGELFF. Written as DNA, the CDR3 is TGTGCCAGCAGCCCAGGGACTCCCTTAACTAACACCGGGGAGCTGTTTTTT.

This chain connects TRBV25-1 to TRBJ2-1; D possibly corresponds to TRBD1 (5 bases). CDR3 length equals 14 residues. Looked up from germline, CDR1 is MGHDK and CDR2 is SYGVNS. The V end was cut by 3 bases, the J end by 7 bases, with 13 bases between. CDR3 in DNA: TGTGCCAGCAGTGAGGGCAGGGTGGGAAATGAGCAGTTCTTC. This sequence encodes CASSEGRVGNEQFF.

This chain connects TRBV29-1 to TRBJ2-1; a possible D gene is TRBD1 (6 bases). Germline V gene data show CDR1 as SQVTM and CDR2 as ANQGSEA. This CDR3 is built from 14 residues. Trimming removed 2 bases from V and 13 bases from J, with 21 bases in between. CDR3 nucleotides: TGCAGCGTTGAACGTGGCGCAGGGGTCGTCTTTCAGTTCTTC. This gives the protein CSVERGAGVVFQFF.

This chain uses TRBV29-1 with TRBJ2-1, with D maybe TRBD1 (5 bases). The CDR3 loop spans 13 amino acids. Trimming took off 5 bases at V and 7 bases at J, with 15 bases between the two ends. Germline CDR1 and CDR2: SQVTM and ANQGSEA. In DNA, the CDR3 is TGCAGCGTTTCAGGGTCCTCGGCGAATGAGCAGTTCTTC. Translating it yields CSVSGSSANEQFF.

The V call is TRBV6-6, the J call TRBJ1-5; unclear D gene. From germline, CDR1 is MNHNY and CDR2 SVGAGI (reference sequence). This CDR3 region has 14 residues. V lost 0 bases, J lost 4 bases, and 7 bases lay in between. The CDR3 protein is CASSYSETNQPQHF. CDR3 sequence (DNA): TGTGCCAGCAGTTACTCGGAGACGAATCAGCCCCAGCATTTT.

V and J are TRBV11-2 and TRBJ2-2; no reliable D call. From germline, CDR1 is SGHAT and CDR2 FQNNGV. The CDR3 runs to 13 residues. The V and J ends lost 5 bases and 3 bases respectively, with 7 bases between them. The CDR3 loop is CASSPLHTGELFF. Written as DNA, the CDR3 is TGTGCCAGCAGCCCACTCCACACCGGGGAGCTGTTTTTT.

CDR3 region: CASRLVFSGDCTDTQYF. For the CDR3, the DNA is TGTGCAAGTCGCTTAGTGTTTAGTGGAGACTGTACAGATACGCAGTATTTT. The chain combines TRBV12-2 with TRBJ2-3; TRBD2 reflects the table's D call only, with no check against the DNA. TRBV12-2 represents a pseudogene. This CDR3 is built from 17 residues.

This rearrangement joins TRBV4-2 to TRBJ2-1; tentatively, D is TRBD1 (6 bases). Trimming took off 0 bases at V and 5 bases at J, with 14 bases between the two ends. Germline loops: CDR1 LGHNA, CDR2 YNFKEQ. This CDR3 is 16 amino acids long. CDR3: CASSQDRQGNDNEQFF. The CDR3 bases are TGTGCCAGCAGCCAAGATCGCCAGGGGAACGACAATGAGCAGTTCTTC.

The rearrangement links TRBV7-8 to TRBJ2-1, with a possible D match to TRBD2 (5 bases). Germline lookup yields CDR1 SGHVS and CDR2 FQNEAQ. The CDR3 runs to 18 residues. The ends were cut back, 5 bases at V and 0 bases at J, with 20 bases in the middle. This CDR3 is CASSLQVGGRSSYNEQFF. The CDR3 DNA reads as TGTGCCAGCAGCCTCCAGGTTGGTGGGAGAAGCTCCTACAATGAGCAGTTCTTC.

The CDR3, as DNA: TGTGCCAGCAGCTTGGGGACAGGGTGGAATCAGCCCCAGCATTTT. Translation: CASSLGTGWNQPQHF. V gene TRBV5-6 combines with J gene TRBJ1-5, with 8 positions matching TRBD1. CDR3 length: 15 amino acids. Germline assignment: CDR1 SGHDT and CDR2 YYEEEE. V gave up 0 bases and J gave up 4 bases; unmatched junction bases: 3.

The DNA of the CDR3 is TGTGCCAGCAGTCCTGGGCTAGCGGGATCCCACGAGCAGTACTTC. This sequence encodes CASSPGLAGSHEQYF. V usage is TRBV28 and J usage is TRBJ2-7; 9 bases map to TRBD2. Germline V gene data show CDR1 as MDHEN and CDR2 as SYDVKM. The CDR3 is 15 amino acids. With V trimmed by 5 bases and J by 5 bases, 10 bases remained unmatched.

The chain carries TRBV21-1 and TRBJ1-2. TRBV21-1 is a documented pseudogene. The CDR3 loop spans 11 amino acids. The chain's CDR3 is CASSLREGYTF. The CDR3 DNA reads as TGTGCCAGCAGCTTGAGGGAAGGCTACACCTTC.

As to this clone: At one end the junction does not follow the germline gene, possibly because of a read error. J is TRBJ1-2 and V is TRBV4-1, with D possibly being TRBD1 (6 bases). The CDR3 contains 13 residues. Germline-derived CDR1 and CDR2 are MGHRA and YSYEKL. The CDR3 spells CASSQKGSRGLLF. CDR3 coding DNA: TGCGCCAGCAGCCAGAAAGGTAGCAGGGGCCTATTATTC.

The chain employs TRBV5-1 and TRBJ2-5; TRBD2 matches 8 bases. The CDR3 has 14 amino acids. Germline CDR1 is SGHRS and CDR2 is YFSETQ. V shed 5 bases, J shed 4 bases, and the junction held 7 bases outside the gene matches. CDR3 region: CASSPSLAGETQYF. The DNA for the CDR3 is TGCGCCAGCAGTCCCAGTCTAGCGGGAGAGACCCAGTACTTC.

The chain employs TRBV9 and TRBJ2-3; D gene unclear. Per germline, CDR1 SGDLS and CDR2 YYNGEE. This CDR3 has 11 residues. V lost 4 bases, J lost 7 bases, and 7 bases lay in between. The CDR3 bases are TGTGCCAGCAGCAAGAGCAATACGCAGTATTTT. Protein sequence: CASSKSNTQYF.

CDR3 bases: TGTGCCAGCAGCGTGGACAGGGGAGAACCTTTCTTT. Translation: CASSVDRGEPFF. The chain employs TRBV9 and TRBJ1-1; 9 bases are a match to TRBD1. Germline loops: CDR1 SGDLS, CDR2 YYNGEE. The CDR3 consists of 12 residues. J was trimmed by 12 bases and V by 2 bases; bases with no gene match: 5.

The chain links TRBV4-1 to TRBJ2-2; no firm D call. The CDR3 runs to 15 residues. Germline-derived CDR1 and CDR2 are MGHRA and YSYEKL. The V gene lost 0 bases and the J gene lost 7 bases, with 12 bases spanning the gap. CDR3 residues: CASSQEAGLVGELFF. In nucleotides, the CDR3 is TGCGCCAGCAGCCAAGAGGCCGGGTTGGTCGGGGAGCTGTTTTTT.

The rearrangement joins TRBV6-5 to TRBJ1-6; TRBD1 is a possible D gene (6 bases). The V and J ends lost 8 bases and 3 bases respectively, with 14 bases between them. The CDR3 length is 15 residues. Per germline, CDR1 MNHEY and CDR2 SVGAGI. This CDR3 is CASRGQSDYNSPLHF. The CDR3 nucleotides are TGTGCCAGCCGAGGACAGAGCGACTATAATTCACCCCTCCACTTT.

This chain links TRBV9 with TRBJ2-1; the match to TRBD1 covers 9 bases. V dropped 3 bases and J dropped 8; count of bases not matched to a gene: 6. This CDR3 is 14 amino acids long. Germline CDR1 reads SGDLS; CDR2 reads YYNGEE. The CDR3 region is CASSAGTGMDEQFF. For the CDR3, the DNA is TGTGCCAGCAGCGCCGGGACAGGGATGGATGAGCAGTTCTTC.

The V call is TRBV28, the J call TRBJ2-7; 7 bases align to TRBD1. CDR3 length: 13 residues. V lost 6 bases to trimming and J lost 3 bases; unmatched junction nucleotides: 5. The germline V gene has CDR1 MDHEN and CDR2 SYDVKM. In nucleotides, the CDR3 is TGTGCCAGCAGAATGGGGACAGACTACGAGCAGTACTTC. This translates into CASRMGTDYEQYF.

The chain recombines TRBV15 with TRBJ2-1; the match to TRBD1 covers 7 bases. V lost 7 bases and J lost 7; bases outside the gene matches: 13. The germline V gene encodes CDR1 LNHNV and CDR2 YYDKDF (reference sequence). CDR3 length: 15 amino acids. The chain's CDR3 is CATKGDRVWGNEQFF. DNA for the CDR3: TGTGCCACCAAGGGTGACAGGGTGTGGGGGAATGAGCAGTTCTTC.

V gene TRBV6-5 combines with J gene TRBJ1-1, with D possibly matching TRBD1 (5 bases). V was clipped by 8 bases and J by 2 bases, with 12 bases between them. Germline V CDR1 and CDR2: MNHEY, SVGAGI. The CDR3 length is 13 residues. CDR3 nucleotide sequence: TGTGCCAGCGGACGGACAATAAACACTGAAGCTTTCTTT. This translates into CASGRTINTEAFF.

The chain joins TRBV29-1 to TRBJ2-5, with a weak D call TRBD1 (5 bases). Judging by the DNA end, TRBJ2-7 fits better; the J call may be wrong. Germline loops: CDR1 SQVTM, CDR2 ANQGSEA. The CDR3 has 12 amino acids. The CDR3 bases are TGCAGCGTTGGTGACAGCCCCTACGAGCAGTACTTC. This codes for CSVGDSPYEQYF.